This T cell receptor (beta chain) was documented in a study of blood T cell repertoires in COVID-19. Participants came from about two dozen US areas, aged roughly 18 to 95 years. Per the authors' pipeline: Amplification from reference gene primers served as the basis for estimated nucleated cell counts. Method: immunoSEQ multiplex PCR; TCRdb's copy keeps in-frame clones and lacks some. That table gives V, J and clone size, and the DNA gave D and trimming. The profile shows over 250,000 clones, 87% of them singletons. The sample comprised PBMCs or T cells enriched from blood (not recorded which). The TCR sequence derives from a woman aged 25 to 45 who had recovered from COVID-19.

The CDR3 sequence is CASSLGVGTAYEQYF. In DNA form, the CDR3 reads TGTGCCAGCAGCTTGGGAGTTGGGACAGCCTACGAGCAGTACTTC. This sequence joins TRBV5-6 and TRBJ2-7; TRBD1 matches 7 bases. Looked up from germline, CDR1 is SGHDT and CDR2 is YYEEEE. V lost 0 bases and J lost 2; bases outside the gene matches: 5. The CDR3 spans 15 residues.